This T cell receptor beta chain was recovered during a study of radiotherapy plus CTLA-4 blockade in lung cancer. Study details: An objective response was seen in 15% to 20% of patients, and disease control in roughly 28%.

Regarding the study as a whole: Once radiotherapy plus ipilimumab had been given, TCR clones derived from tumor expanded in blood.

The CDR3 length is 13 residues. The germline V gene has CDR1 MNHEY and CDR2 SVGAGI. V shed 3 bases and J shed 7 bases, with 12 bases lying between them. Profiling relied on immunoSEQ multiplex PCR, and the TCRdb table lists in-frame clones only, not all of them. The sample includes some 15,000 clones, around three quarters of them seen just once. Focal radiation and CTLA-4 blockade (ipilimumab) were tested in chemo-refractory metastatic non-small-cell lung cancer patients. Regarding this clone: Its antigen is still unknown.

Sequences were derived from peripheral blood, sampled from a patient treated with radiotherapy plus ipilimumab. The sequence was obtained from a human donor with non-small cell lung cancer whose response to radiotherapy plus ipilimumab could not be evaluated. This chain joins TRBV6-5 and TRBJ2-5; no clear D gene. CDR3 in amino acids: CASSYPAIGTQYF. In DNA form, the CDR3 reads TGTGCCAGCAGTTATCCCGCTATCGGGACCCAGTACTTC.